The rows below give T cell receptor beta chains drawn from one sample of a study of T-cell reconstitution after alpha-beta-depleted transplantation in children. TCRdb itself ran the PCR reads through MiXCR, one entry per CDR3 protein. The sample contains hundreds of thousands of distinct CDR3 sequences, around 13% of which appear only once. The input for sequencing was PBMCs, taken before TCRalphabeta/CD19-depleted stem cell transplant. All receptors derive from a girl aged 2-10 years with congenital amegakaryocytic thrombocytopenia, due to receive a stem cell transplant. Both conserved end residues are part of each CDR3. D genes are given only for firm matches. Rows may omit the clone size; those that give it use once, few, many or a size class.

CDR3aa: CASSVLGRNTGELFF
CDR3nt: TGTGCCAGCAGTGTCTTGGGAAGGAACACCGGGGAGCTGTTTTTT
abundance: .
d_gene: .
j_gene: TRBJ2-2
v_gene: TRBV2

CDR3aa: CASSIQAGGLYSYEQYF
CDR3nt: TGTGCCAGTAGTATTCAAGCGGGAGGCCTGTACTCCTACGAGCAGTACTTC
abundance: .
d_gene: TRBD2
j_gene: TRBJ2-7
v_gene: TRBV19

CDR3aa: CASSLGQVYSPLHF
CDR3nt: TGCGCCAGCAGCTTAGGCCAGGTCTATTCACCCCTCCACTTT
abundance: many
d_gene: .
j_gene: TRBJ1-6
v_gene: TRBV5-1

CDR3aa: CASSEAPATQYF
CDR3nt: TGTGCCAGCAGTGAAGCGCCTGCGACCCAGTACTTC
abundance: few
d_gene: .
j_gene: TRBJ2-5
v_gene: TRBV2

CDR3aa: CASSQRLAGFYGEQFF
CDR3nt: TGTGCCAGCAGCCAAAGACTAGCGGGATTTTATGGTGAGCAGTTCTTC
abundance: .
d_gene: TRBD2
j_gene: TRBJ2-1
v_gene: TRBV14

CDR3aa: CASSLVSGSKLGKGDEQFF
CDR3nt: TGCGCCAGCAGCTTGGTTAGCGGGAGTAAATTGGGAAAGGGGGATGAGCAGTTCTTC
abundance: .
d_gene: TRBD2
j_gene: TRBJ2-1
v_gene: TRBV5-1

CDR3aa: CASSFLDRTHQPQHF
CDR3nt: TGTGCCAGCAGTTTTCTCGACAGAACCCATCAGCCCCAGCATTTT
abundance: few
d_gene: .
j_gene: TRBJ1-5
v_gene: TRBV28

CDR3aa: CASSVGRQETQYF
CDR3nt: TGCGCCAGCAGTGTCGGGAGGCAAGAGACCCAGTACTTC
abundance: few
d_gene: TRBD2
j_gene: TRBJ2-5
v_gene: TRBV10-2

CDR3aa: CASRKPTSFEQYF
CDR3nt: TGTGCCAGCAGGAAACCCACCTCCTTCGAGCAGTACTTC
abundance: many
d_gene: .
j_gene: TRBJ2-7
v_gene: TRBV7-2

CDR3aa: CASSLTLAGNYNEQFF
CDR3nt: TGTGCCAGCAGCTTAACACTAGCGGGGAACTACAATGAGCAGTTCTTC
abundance: few
d_gene: TRBD2
j_gene: TRBJ2-1
v_gene: TRBV7-7

CDR3aa: CSARDQPTYEQYF
CDR3nt: TGCAGTGCTAGGGATCAGCCTACCTACGAGCAGTACTTC
abundance: .
d_gene: .
j_gene: TRBJ2-7
v_gene: TRBV20-1

CDR3aa: CASSRAPEQFF
CDR3nt: TGTGCCAGCAGCCGCGCACCAGAGCAGTTCTTC
abundance: few
d_gene: .
j_gene: TRBJ2-1
v_gene: TRBV3-1

CDR3aa: CASTREPTGHYGYTF
CDR3nt: TGTGCCAGCACCAGGGAACCCACAGGGCACTATGGCTACACCTTC
abundance: .
d_gene: .
j_gene: TRBJ1-2
v_gene: TRBV27

CDR3aa: CASSLGVAGGPSYNEQFF
CDR3nt: TGTGCCAGCAGCTTAGGGGTCGCGGGAGGGCCATCCTACAATGAGCAGTTCTTC
abundance: .
d_gene: TRBD2
j_gene: TRBJ2-1
v_gene: TRBV11-1

CDR3aa: CASGLVSSYEQYF
CDR3nt: TGCGCCAGCGGACTAGTTTCGTCCTACGAGCAGTACTTC
abundance: many
d_gene: TRBD2
j_gene: TRBJ2-7
v_gene: TRBV4-1

CDR3aa: CASSRAGGSNEQFF
CDR3nt: TGTGCCAGCAGTCGAGCGGGAGGTTCCAATGAGCAGTTCTTC
abundance: many
d_gene: TRBD2
j_gene: TRBJ2-1
v_gene: TRBV7-3

CDR3aa: CASSPTDRAWDYGYTF
CDR3nt: TGTGCCAGCAGCCCCACGGACAGGGCGTGGGACTATGGCTACACCTTC
abundance: .
d_gene: TRBD1
j_gene: TRBJ1-2
v_gene: TRBV5-6

CDR3aa: CSVEGGPGQETQYF
CDR3nt: TGCAGCGTTGAAGGAGGGCCTGGCCAAGAGACCCAGTACTTC
abundance: .
d_gene: .
j_gene: TRBJ2-5
v_gene: TRBV29-1

CDR3aa: CASSHGTSSYEQYF
CDR3nt: TGTGCCAGCAGTCATGGGACTAGCTCCTACGAGCAGTACTTC
abundance: many
d_gene: TRBD2
j_gene: TRBJ2-7
v_gene: TRBV12-3/TRBV12-4

CDR3aa: CASSQVITGLALPSSYNEQFF
CDR3nt: TGCGCCAGCAGCCAAGTCATCACGGGACTAGCCCTTCCTAGCTCCTACAATGAGCAGTTCTTC
abundance: many
d_gene: TRBD2
j_gene: TRBJ2-1
v_gene: TRBV4-1

CDR3aa: CASSVEGDRNEKLFF
CDR3nt: TGTGCCAGCAGCGTAGAAGGAGACCGAAATGAAAAACTGTTTTTT
abundance: .
d_gene: .
j_gene: TRBJ1-4
v_gene: TRBV9

CDR3aa: CSAWGGSKNIQYF
CDR3nt: TGCAGTGCCTGGGGCGGATCCAAAAACATTCAGTACTTC
abundance: few
d_gene: .
j_gene: TRBJ2-4
v_gene: TRBV20-1

CDR3aa: CASSQSGTSREQYF
CDR3nt: TGTGCCAGCAGCCAATCCGGGACTAGCCGCGAGCAGTACTTC
abundance: .
d_gene: TRBD2
j_gene: TRBJ2-7
v_gene: TRBV12-3/TRBV12-4

CDR3aa: CASTGGQRSSGANVLTF
CDR3nt: TGTGCCAGCACGGGGGGACAGAGAAGCTCTGGGGCCAACGTCCTGACTTTC
abundance: .
d_gene: .
j_gene: TRBJ2-6
v_gene: TRBV7-9

CDR3aa: CSAREAGRAGGELFF
CDR3nt: TGCAGTGCTAGAGAGGCCGGGAGGGCCGGCGGGGAGCTGTTTTTT
abundance: .
d_gene: TRBD2
j_gene: TRBJ2-2
v_gene: TRBV20-1

CDR3aa: CASSRPVGELFF
CDR3nt: TGTGCCAGCAGCCGTCCCGTGGGGGAGCTGTTTTTT
abundance: few
d_gene: .
j_gene: TRBJ2-2
v_gene: TRBV7-9

CDR3aa: CASSFDRGEQYF
CDR3nt: TGTGCCAGCAGTTTCGACAGGGGCGAGCAGTACTTC
abundance: many
d_gene: TRBD1
j_gene: TRBJ2-7
v_gene: TRBV6-6

CDR3aa: CSGQAGQDMFTDTQYF
CDR3nt: TGCAGTGGGCAAGCGGGACAAGATATGTTCACAGATACGCAGTATTTT
abundance: many
d_gene: .
j_gene: TRBJ2-3
v_gene: TRBV20-1

CDR3aa: CSAGRLVVEETQYF
CDR3nt: TGCAGTGCTGGCCGATTGGTAGTAGAAGAGACCCAGTACTTC
abundance: many
d_gene: .
j_gene: TRBJ2-5
v_gene: TRBV20-1

CDR3aa: CASSLVTLTRADTQYF
CDR3nt: TGTGCCAGCAGCTTGGTGACCCTGACTAGGGCGGATACGCAGTATTTT
abundance: many
d_gene: .
j_gene: TRBJ2-3
v_gene: TRBV5-5

CDR3aa: CASGAGGVFTDTQYF
CDR3nt: TGTGCCAGCGGCGCGGGGGGCGTCTTCACAGATACGCAGTATTTT
abundance: .
d_gene: TRBD2
j_gene: TRBJ2-3
v_gene: TRBV28

CDR3aa: CATLQRSGYGAFF
CDR3nt: TGTGCCACATTACAGCGGTCCGGATACGGAGCTTTCTTT
abundance: few
d_gene: .
j_gene: TRBJ1-1
v_gene: TRBV19

CDR3aa: CASSYWSGSRNEQFF
CDR3nt: TGTGCCAGTAGTTATTGGAGCGGGAGTAGGAATGAGCAGTTCTTC
abundance: few
d_gene: TRBD2
j_gene: TRBJ2-1
v_gene: TRBV19

CDR3aa: CASSWLPGQVAEAFF
CDR3nt: TGTGCCAGCAGCTGGCTACCGGGACAGGTCGCTGAAGCTTTCTTT
abundance: .
d_gene: TRBD1
j_gene: TRBJ1-1
v_gene: TRBV7-9

CDR3aa: CSARSVQEGRGSYEQYF
CDR3nt: TGCAGTGCTAGATCAGTTCAGGAGGGGAGGGGTTCCTACGAGCAGTACTTC
abundance: many
d_gene: TRBD2
j_gene: TRBJ2-7
v_gene: TRBV20-1

CDR3aa: CASSLSGQNTEAFF
CDR3nt: TGCGCCAGCAGCTTGTCCGGACAGAACACTGAAGCTTTCTTT
abundance: many
d_gene: .
j_gene: TRBJ1-1
v_gene: TRBV5-1

CDR3aa: CASSYQPGSLWGIETQYF
CDR3nt: TGTGCCAGCAGTTATCAACCCGGCTCTCTCTGGGGAATTGAGACCCAGTACTTC
abundance: .
d_gene: .
j_gene: TRBJ2-5
v_gene: TRBV6-5

CDR3aa: CASSLSSGSGRLPYEQYF
CDR3nt: TGCGCCAGCAGCCTCTCTTCGGGTAGCGGGAGACTCCCCTACGAGCAGTACTTC
abundance: few
d_gene: TRBD2
j_gene: TRBJ2-7
v_gene: TRBV5-1

CDR3aa: CSVAFAGGGDTQYF
CDR3nt: TGCAGCGTTGCTTTCGCGGGAGGAGGAGATACGCAGTATTTT
abundance: many
d_gene: TRBD2
j_gene: TRBJ2-3
v_gene: TRBV29-1

CDR3aa: CATRGDSNQPQHF
CDR3nt: TGTGCCACCAGAGGAGATAGCAATCAGCCCCAGCATTTT
abundance: few
d_gene: .
j_gene: TRBJ1-5
v_gene: TRBV12-3/TRBV12-4

CDR3aa: CASSPTPYNEQFF
CDR3nt: TGTGCCAGCAGCCCAACACCGTACAATGAGCAGTTCTTC
abundance: many
d_gene: .
j_gene: TRBJ2-1
v_gene: TRBV7-2